This T cell receptor (beta chain) stems from a study of blood T cell repertoires in COVID-19. CDR3 length: 15 amino acids. The germline V gene encodes CDR1 MNHEY and CDR2 SVGAGI. V dropped 5 bases and J dropped 4; count of bases not matched to a gene: 6. In the authors' methods: Counts of nucleated cells, estimated from reference gene primer amplification, were obtained. Only in-frame clones appear in the TCRdb table, and some are missing; sequencing was by immunoSEQ multiplex PCR. The V and J calls and the clone size are those of that table, but D and trimming were determined from the DNA. Among about 80,000 clones listed, about 72% were seen once.

This rearrangement joins TRBV6-5 to TRBJ2-1; 9 bases are a match to TRBD2. This clonotype originated in a man between 70 and 80 years old with active or convalescent COVID-19. Specimen: peripheral blood. CDR3 loop: CASSNSGGAYNEQFF. The CDR3 DNA follows: TGTGCCAGCAGTAATAGCGGGGGCGCTTACAATGAGCAGTTCTTC.